This T cell receptor (beta chain) stems from a study of cytomegalovirus exposure and HLA in healthy donors. Primers for the PCR totalled 60 Vbeta and 13 Jbeta. Assay: immunoSEQ multiplex PCR; the TCRdb copy retains only in-frame clones and omits some. The sample lists 210,000 or so clones; over 75% were seen once. This CDR3 has 13 amino acids. Germline V gene data show CDR1 as SQVTM and CDR2 as ANQGSEA. Deletions cut 5 bases from V and 2 bases from J, with 12 bases between. Points on this clone: Antigen specificity is unknown.

Study-level points and caveats: Further analysis was carried out later, and it showed several of the most significant clusters appearing linked to common viral pathogens. The HLA-A and HLA-B alleles of most subjects were reportedly predicted accurately from TCR beta sequences. The study flagged 150 to 200 TCR beta chains as cytomegalovirus-associated. More clonal expansion characterized HLA-associated TCR beta chains than equally common others in a later analysis.

This sequence was found in a boy aged 5-17 years in good health and CMV-seronegative. This chain joins TRBV29-1 and TRBJ2-5; D might be TRBD1 (6 bases). Material: PBMCs. CDR3 sequence: CSVIGQRQETQYF. In nucleotides, the CDR3 is TGCAGCGTTATAGGACAGCGGCAAGAGACCCAGTACTTC.